These T cell receptor beta chains were read from a single sample in a study of blood T cell repertoires in COVID-19. Profiled with immunoSEQ multiplex PCR; TCRdb holds only in-frame clones, not every one. The sample comprises some 270,000 clones, approximately 90% of which are singletons, and under 0.95% rests with the top ten. The sequenced sample was peripheral blood. Every receptor here comes from a man younger than 40 with acute or convalescent COVID-19. CDR3s include the opening cysteine and the closing phenylalanine or tryptophan. The order of the fields is clone size, V gene, J gene, D gene, CDR3 protein, CDR3 DNA. D genes are given only for firm matches. A clone size is listed for some rows: how often the clone was seen (once, few, many), or a class if it is expanded.

>NA|TRBV30|TRBJ1-1|NA
CAWSVRRGEAFF
TGTGCCTGGAGTGTAAGGAGGGGTGAAGCTTTCTTT
>NA|TRBV28|TRBJ1-1|NA
CASSFRHSNTEAFF
TGTGCCAGCAGTTTTAGACACTCGAACACTGAAGCTTTCTTT
>NA|TRBV29-1|TRBJ2-7|NA
CSVEVQMPYEQYF
TGCAGCGTTGAAGTGCAGATGCCTTACGAGCAGTACTTC
>NA|TRBV6-4|TRBJ2-1|TRBD2
CASSRSGGVYNEQFF
TGTGCCAGCAGTAGGAGCGGGGGTGTCTACAATGAGCAGTTCTTC
>NA|TRBV12-3/TRBV12-4|TRBJ2-3|NA
CASRSAADTQYF
TGTGCCAGCAGGTCAGCGGCAGATACGCAGTATTTT
>NA|TRBV7-9|TRBJ1-5|NA
CASHDQPQHF
TGTGCCAGCCATGATCAGCCCCAGCATTTT
>NA|TRBV29-1|TRBJ1-1|TRBD1
CSASSRGQGRTEAFF
TGCAGCGCCTCATCACGGGGACAGGGGAGGACTGAAGCTTTCTTT
>NA|TRBV5-1|TRBJ1-1|NA
CASSLDRAMNTEAFF
TGCGCCAGCAGCTTGGACAGGGCAATGAACACTGAAGCTTTCTTT
>once|TRBV7-2|TRBJ1-2|NA
CASSLLRQRRPGYTF
TGTGCCAGCAGCTTATTGCGTCAGAGGAGGCCTGGCTACACCTTC
>NA|TRBV18|TRBJ1-2|NA
CASSPDRNYGYTF
TGTGCCAGCTCACCGGACAGAAACTATGGCTACACCTTC
>NA|TRBV27|TRBJ2-3|NA
CASRTILGQDTQYF
TGTGCCAGCAGGACGATCTTGGGCCAAGATACGCAGTATTTT
>NA|TRBV10-2|TRBJ2-1|TRBD2
CASSEGRTSNEQFF
TGCGCCAGCAGTGAAGGCAGGACTAGCAATGAGCAGTTCTTC
>NA|TRBV5-1|TRBJ2-2|TRBD1
CASSLVGDRGRTGELFF
TGCGCCAGCAGCTTGGTAGGGGACAGGGGGCGCACCGGGGAGCTGTTTTTT
>NA|TRBV18|TRBJ2-5|TRBD1
CASSPPQGAGETQYF
TGTGCCAGCTCACCACCTCAGGGGGCCGGGGAGACCCAGTACTTC
>NA|TRBV20-1|TRBJ2-3|TRBD2
CSASLWRGKTDTQYF
TGCAGTGCTAGTCTCTGGCGGGGGAAGACAGATACGCAGTATTTT
>NA|TRBV5-1|TRBJ1-2|NA
CASSYLPGVIDYGYTF
TGCGCCAGCAGCTACCTACCGGGGGTAATTGACTATGGCTACACCTTC
>NA|TRBV3-1/TRBV3-2|TRBJ1-6|NA
CASSLQIGGQRSSYNSPLHF
TGTGCCAGCAGCCTCCAAATTGGCGGGCAGAGGAGCTCCTATAATTCACCCCTCCACTTT
>NA|TRBV3-1/TRBV3-2|TRBJ2-5|TRBD1
CASSLRQGGETQYF
TGTGCCAGCAGCCTCAGACAGGGTGGAGAGACCCAGTACTTC
>NA|TRBV30|TRBJ2-2|TRBD2
CAWSVRTSGSVVGNTGELFF
TGTGCCTGGAGTGTACGAACGAGCGGGAGCGTCGTTGGGAACACCGGGGAGCTGTTTTTT
>once|TRBV13|TRBJ2-7|TRBD1
CASSPLGMGTADHYEQYF
TGTGCCAGCAGCCCGCTTGGGATGGGGACAGCGGATCACTACGAGCAGTACTTC
>NA|TRBV3-1/TRBV3-2|TRBJ1-2|NA
CASRERGSNYGYTF
TGTGCCAGCAGAGAAAGGGGAAGTAACTATGGCTACACCTTC
>NA|TRBV5-1|TRBJ1-2|TRBD1
CASSLAAWTGQEGYTF
TGCGCCAGCAGCTTGGCCGCCTGGACGGGACAGGAGGGCTACACCTTC
>NA|TRBV6-2/TRBV6-3|TRBJ1-2|TRBD1
CASSWRTGKDYGYTF
TGTGCCAGCAGTTGGCGGACAGGGAAGGACTATGGCTACACCTTC
>NA|TRBV5-6|TRBJ2-3|TRBD1
CASSRRTGAQDTQYF
TGTGCCAGCAGCCGCAGGACAGGGGCCCAAGATACGCAGTATTTT
>NA|TRBV2|TRBJ1-4|TRBD1
CASSSGQGEPNEKLFF
TGTGCCAGCAGCTCGGGACAGGGGGAACCTAATGAAAAACTGTTTTTT
>NA|TRBV5-4|TRBJ2-7|NA
CASSSEGRNYEQYF
TGTGCCAGCAGCTCGGAAGGGAGGAACTACGAGCAGTACTTC
>NA|TRBV7-9|TRBJ2-1|NA
CASSLAREQFF
TGTGCCAGCAGCTTAGCGCGTGAGCAGTTCTTC
>NA|TRBV12-5|TRBJ1-1|NA
CASGAFGEAFF
TGTGCTAGTGGGGCATTTGGTGAAGCTTTCTTT
>NA|TRBV30|TRBJ1-2|NA
CAWDRANYGYTF
TGTGCCTGGGACAGAGCTAACTATGGCTACACCTTC
>NA|TRBV28|TRBJ1-3|NA
CASSLPRGGGNTIYF
TGTGCCAGCAGTTTACCGAGGGGGGGCGGAAACACCATATATTTT
>few|TRBV9|TRBJ2-3|NA
CASSVGATDTQYF
TGTGCCAGCAGCGTAGGGGCCACAGATACGCAGTATTTT
>NA|TRBV5-6|TRBJ1-6|NA
CASSLIDGVRNSPLHF
TGTGCCAGCAGCTTAATCGACGGAGTGAGGAATTCACCCCTCCACTTT
>NA|TRBV28|TRBJ1-6|NA
CASMSGAYNSPLHF
TGTGCCAGCATGAGCGGGGCCTATAATTCACCCCTCCACTTT
>NA|TRBV3-1/TRBV3-2|TRBJ1-3|NA
CASSQRAGLRFSGNTIYF
TGTGCCAGCAGCCAAAGGGCGGGGCTACGGTTCTCTGGAAACACCATATATTTT
>NA|TRBV13|TRBJ2-7|NA
CASSLAGARVHSEQYF
TGTGCCAGCAGCTTAGCGGGAGCCCGGGTCCACTCTGAGCAGTACTTC
>NA|TRBV19|TRBJ1-2|NA
CASSITGRKGYTF
TGTGCCAGTAGTATTACAGGGCGAAAGGGCTACACCTTC
>NA|TRBV5-8|TRBJ1-2|TRBD1
CASSLGQGVYGYTF
TGTGCCAGCAGCTTGGGACAGGGGGTCTATGGCTACACCTTC
>NA|TRBV5-1|TRBJ2-2|TRBD1
CASSLTLDRGTGELFF
TGCGCCAGCAGCTTAACCCTGGACAGGGGGACCGGGGAGCTGTTTTTT
>once|TRBV9|TRBJ2-4|TRBD2
CASSVRAGVKNIQYF
TGTGCCAGCAGCGTACGAGCGGGGGTTAAAAACATTCAGTACTTC
>NA|TRBV20-1|TRBJ1-5|NA
CSAAGNQPQHF
TGCAGTGCCGCAGGGAATCAGCCCCAGCATTTT
>NA|TRBV19|TRBJ1-1|TRBD1
CASSPGQGRTEAFF
TGTGCCAGTAGTCCCGGACAGGGGCGGACTGAAGCTTTCTTT
>NA|TRBV19|TRBJ1-5|TRBD1
CASSFAGGDSNQPQHF
TGTGCCAGTAGTTTTGCAGGGGGCGATAGCAATCAGCCCCAGCATTTT
>NA|TRBV10-2|TRBJ1-6|NA
CASRRTVEPGNSPLHF
TGCGCCAGCAGGAGGACAGTAGAGCCGGGTAATTCACCCCTCCACTTT
>NA|TRBV5-1|TRBJ2-1|NA
CASSLLAVSYNEQFF
TGCGCCAGCAGCTTGTTAGCGGTATCCTACAATGAGCAGTTCTTC
>NA|TRBV2|TRBJ1-1|NA
CASSAHREAFF
TGTGCCAGCAGCGCGCACCGGGAAGCTTTCTTT
>NA|TRBV27|TRBJ2-5|TRBD1
CASSLSSGGSQYF
TGTGCCAGCAGTTTATCTTCAGGGGGCTCCCAGTACTTC
>NA|TRBV7-8|TRBJ1-3|NA
CASSLGGAGNTIYF
TGTGCCAGCAGCTTAGGCGGCGCTGGAAACACCATATATTTT
>NA|TRBV4-2|TRBJ1-1|NA
CASSHGGMNTEAFF
TGTGCCAGCAGCCACGGGGGAATGAACACTGAAGCTTTCTTT
>NA|TRBV28|TRBJ1-5|NA
CASSFSQPQHF
TGTGCCAGCAGTTTTAGTCAGCCCCAGCATTTT